This T cell receptor (beta chain) was found in a study of blood T cell repertoires in COVID-19. Across the study: The United States, Italy and Spain supplied acute and convalescent COVID-19 samples. The analysed material was cDNA or gDNA that came from T cells, B-cell-depleted T cells, or PBMCs.

This clone has just one count. The CDR3 has 15 residues. The ends were cut back, 5 bases at V and 0 bases at J, with 11 bases in the middle. Germline CDR1 LNHNV, CDR2 YYDKDF (reference sequence). Only in-frame clones appear in the TCRdb table, and some are missing; sequencing was by immunoSEQ multiplex PCR. The sample includes some 130,000 clones, 84% of them seen just once. Sample: peripheral blood. This clonotype was obtained from a human donor in a cohort sampled during active COVID-19. V is TRBV15 and J is TRBJ1-5; D might be TRBD1 (5 bases). CDR3 sequence (DNA): TGTGCCACCAGCCTGACAGCTTATAGCAATCAGCCCCAGCATTTT. Its translation: CATSLTAYSNQPQHF.